This is a list of T cell receptor beta chains from one sample in a study of blood T cell repertoires in COVID-19. Profiling relied on immunoSEQ multiplex PCR, and the TCRdb table lists in-frame clones only, not all of them. The table shows more than 350,000 clones, with more than 70% occurring only once. The material sequenced was PBMCs or T cells enriched from blood (not recorded which). The source is a young woman who had been exposed to COVID-19. The CDR3 runs from the conserved cysteine through the conserved F or W. Each record gives: V gene, D gene, clone size, J gene, CDR3 protein, CDR3 DNA. D genes are given only for firm matches. Only part of the rows carry a size: once, few, many, or a class if the clone is expanded.

>TRBV5-1|-|few|TRBJ1-1
CASSLVAANTEAFF
TGCGCCAGCAGCTTGGTAGCGGCGAACACTGAAGCTTTCTTT
>TRBV3-1/TRBV3-2|-|-|TRBJ1-5
CASSKNEREPQHF
TGTGCCAGCAGTAAAAACGAACGAGAGCCCCAGCATTTT
>TRBV5-1|TRBD2|-|TRBJ2-2
CASSLGTSGLTGELFF
TGCGCCAGCAGCTTGGGGACTAGCGGCCTCACCGGGGAGCTGTTTTTT
>TRBV28|-|-|TRBJ1-5
CASSLGGGGNNQPQHF
TGTGCCAGCAGTTTAGGGGGAGGGGGTAACAATCAGCCCCAGCATTTT
>TRBV1|-|once|TRBJ1-2
CTSSPNRGLDYGYTF
TGCACCAGCAGCCCAAACAGGGGGCTCGACTATGGCTACACCTTC
>TRBV13|TRBD1|-|TRBJ1-6
CASSSDRGDDNSPLHF
TGTGCCAGCAGCTCAGACAGGGGGGATGATAATTCACCCCTCCACTTT
>TRBV7-2|-|many|TRBJ1-5
CASSLQGGASNQPQHF
TGTGCCAGCAGCCTACAGGGAGGGGCGAGCAATCAGCCCCAGCATTTT
>TRBV24-1|TRBD1|-|TRBJ2-1
CATSLDRELPPYEQFF
TGTGCCACCTCATTAGACAGGGAACTACCCCCCTATGAGCAGTTCTTC
>TRBV18|-|-|TRBJ2-4
CASSPNLGLGDIQYF
TGTGCCAGCTCACCAAACCTGGGTCTAGGGGACATTCAGTACTTC
>TRBV3-1/TRBV3-2|TRBD2|-|TRBJ2-1
CASSRQRGGSYNEQFF
TGTGCCAGCAGCCGCCAGCGGGGGGGCTCCTACAATGAGCAGTTCTTC
>TRBV7-9|-|-|TRBJ1-2
CASSFHQDGYTF
TGTGCCAGCAGCTTTCACCAGGATGGCTACACCTTC
>TRBV27|-|-|TRBJ1-2
CASRQQAYGRGYTF
TGTGCCAGCAGGCAACAGGCTTACGGTCGAGGCTACACCTTC
>TRBV19|-|-|TRBJ2-7
CASSIGAGFGYEQYF
TGTGCCAGTAGTATAGGGGCAGGGTTCGGGTACGAGCAGTACTTC
>TRBV5-1|TRBD1|-|TRBJ1-1
CASSSYIPGQGLSRAFF
TGCGCCAGCAGCAGCTACATTCCGGGACAGGGACTTTCTCGAGCTTTCTTT
>TRBV28|-|-|TRBJ1-5
CAVLLRGSQPQHF
TGTGCCGTCCTCCTTAGGGGGTCTCAGCCCCAGCATTTT
>TRBV28|TRBD2|-|TRBJ2-2
CASSALSGGADTGELFF
TGTGCCAGCAGTGCCCTTAGCGGGGGGGCCGACACCGGGGAGCTGTTTTTT
>TRBV7-9|TRBD2|-|TRBJ2-3
CASSQASGGITDTQYF
TGTGCCAGCAGCCAGGCTAGCGGGGGGATTACAGATACGCAGTATTTT
>TRBV6-5|TRBD2|-|TRBJ2-7
CASSIRTSGFYEQYF
TGTGCCAGCAGCATTCGGACTAGCGGATTCTACGAGCAGTACTTC
>TRBV5-1|-|once|TRBJ2-1
CASSLGTQGRSYNEQFF
TGCGCCAGCAGCTTGGGTACTCAGGGTCGCTCCTACAATGAGCAGTTCTTC
>TRBV28|TRBD1|-|TRBJ1-6
CASSASTGTNSPLHF
TGTGCCAGCAGTGCTTCGACAGGGACCAATTCACCCCTCCACTTT
>TRBV5-1|-|-|TRBJ1-6
CASSLYQDNSPLHF
TGCGCCAGCAGCTTGTACCAGGATAATTCACCCCTCCACTTT
>TRBV5-4|-|few|TRBJ1-1
CASSSGGSEAFF
TGTGCCAGCAGCTCGGGAGGCTCTGAAGCTTTCTTT
>TRBV13|TRBD1|-|TRBJ2-2
CASSERTGPNTGELFF
TGTGCCAGCAGCGAGCGGACAGGGCCGAACACCGGGGAGCTGTTTTTT
>TRBV7-9|-|-|TRBJ1-2
CASSNQGQGYGYTF
TGTGCCAGCAGCAATCAGGGGCAGGGGTATGGCTACACCTTC
>TRBV19|TRBD2|few|TRBJ2-7
CASSLTSGSYEQYF
TGTGCCAGTAGCCTCACTAGCGGCAGCTACGAGCAGTACTTC
>TRBV7-2|-|-|TRBJ2-1
CASSTSLHSYNEQFF
TGTGCCAGCAGCACCTCACTACACTCCTACAATGAGCAGTTCTTC
>TRBV4-2|TRBD1|-|TRBJ1-5
CASSQDVNRGGIQPQHF
TGTGCCAGCAGCCAAGACGTAAACAGGGGGGGGATTCAGCCCCAGCATTTT
>TRBV15|-|-|TRBJ2-7
CATSRGTGTLTHYEQYF
TGTGCCACCAGCAGAGGAACCGGGACACTAACACACTACGAGCAGTACTTC
>TRBV6-1|TRBD2|-|TRBJ2-7
CASSELPPGLADSYEQYF
TGTGCCAGCAGTGAGTTACCCCCGGGACTAGCGGACTCCTACGAGCAGTACTTC
>TRBV19|TRBD1|-|TRBJ1-4
CASLPRGLDEKLFF
TGTGCCAGCTTGCCCAGGGGGCTGGATGAAAAACTGTTTTTT
>TRBV7-3|TRBD1|-|TRBJ2-6
CASSLRQGGSGANVLTF
TGTGCCAGCAGCTTGCGACAGGGTGGCTCTGGGGCCAACGTCCTGACTTTC
>TRBV7-9|-|-|TRBJ2-1
CASSPGLSSYNEQFF
TGTGCCAGCAGCCCGGGACTCAGCTCCTACAATGAGCAGTTCTTC
>TRBV27|-|-|TRBJ1-2
CASSLNRGWGYTF
TGTGCCAGCAGTTTGAACCGGGGTTGGGGCTACACCTTC
>TRBV18|-|-|TRBJ1-2
CASSPMGLDGYTF
TGTGCCAGCTCACCGATGGGTCTAGATGGCTACACCTTC